Presented here are 3 T cell receptor beta chains from one specimen sequenced in a study of neoadjuvant anti-PD-1 for oral cavity cancer. Data came from immunoSEQ multiplex PCR; TCRdb stores just in-frame clones and leaves some out. The sample has 37,000 or so clones, about 36% seen once. Time point defined: after neoadjuvant nivolumab, at surgical resection. The specimen was tumor tissue, collected after nivolumab (anti-PD-1) treatment. These receptors were obtained from a person aged 40-85 years with oral cavity squamous cell carcinoma.

V and J are TRBV7-9 and TRBJ2-3; D may match TRBD1 or TRBD2 (7 bases each). This CDR3 is 16 amino acids long. The ends were cut back, 5 bases at V and 2 bases at J, with 17 bases in the middle. In germline, CDR1 is SEHNR, CDR2 FQNEAQ (reference sequence). The CDR3, as DNA: TGTGCCAGCAGCCTAGGGGAGGGGGCCTACACAGATACGCAGTATTTT. It is translated as CASSLGEGAYTDTQYF.

This clone has ten or more counts. The J gene is TRBJ1-2, the V gene TRBV6-6; no clear D gene. Trimming pared 10 bases from V and 4 bases from J, leaving 22 bases between. CDR1 and CDR2 from the germline V gene are MNHNY and SVGAGI (reference sequence). The CDR3 is 15 amino acids. CDR3 DNA: TGTGCCACCCCCCGGCGTGGAGGGAACTCCTATGGCTACACCTTC. This codes for CATPRRGGNSYGYTF.

The gene calls are TRBV30 and TRBJ2-5; D possibly corresponds to TRBD2 (5 bases). Deletions cut 2 bases from V and 5 bases from J, with 9 bases between. Per the germline V gene, CDR1 is GTSNPN and CDR2 is SVGIG (reference sequence). The CDR3 runs 12 residues. In DNA, the CDR3 is TGTGCCTGGAGTAGCGGCGGCGAGACCCAGTACTTC. This gives the protein CAWSSGGETQYF. Full variable domain (remainder filled in from reference TRBV30 and TRBJ2-5): SQTIHQWPATLVQPVGSPLSLECTVEGTSNPNLYWYRQAAGRGLQLLFYSVGIGQISSEVPQNLSASRPQDRQFILSSKKLLLSDSGFYLCAWSSGGETQYFGPGTRLLVL.